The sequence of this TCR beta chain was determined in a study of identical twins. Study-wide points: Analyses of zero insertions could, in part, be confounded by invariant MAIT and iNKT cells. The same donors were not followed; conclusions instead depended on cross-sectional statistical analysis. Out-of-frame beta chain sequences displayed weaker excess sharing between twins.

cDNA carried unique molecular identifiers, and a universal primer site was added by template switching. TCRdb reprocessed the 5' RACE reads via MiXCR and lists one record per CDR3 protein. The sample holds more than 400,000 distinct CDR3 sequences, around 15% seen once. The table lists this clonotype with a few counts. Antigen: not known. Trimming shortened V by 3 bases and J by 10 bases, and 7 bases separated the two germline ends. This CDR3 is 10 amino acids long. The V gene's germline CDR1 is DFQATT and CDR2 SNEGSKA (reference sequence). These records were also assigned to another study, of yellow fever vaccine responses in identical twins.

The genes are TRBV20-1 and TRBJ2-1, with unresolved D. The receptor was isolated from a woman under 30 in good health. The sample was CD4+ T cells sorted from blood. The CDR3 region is CSASLKEQFF. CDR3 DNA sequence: TGCAGTGCTAGTCTCAAAGAGCAGTTCTTC.